The 8 T cell receptor beta chains below come from one sample, sequenced in a study of blood T cell repertoires in COVID-19. Profiling relied on immunoSEQ multiplex PCR, and the TCRdb table lists in-frame clones only, not all of them. The profile covers more than 250,000 clones, with approximately 89% appearing a single time and roughly 1.7% taken by the ten largest. Sequenced input: peripheral blood. These receptors were obtained from a woman aged 25 to 39 with COVID-19, enrolled during active disease.

The chain carries TRBV14 and TRBJ2-4, with 7 nucleotides matching TRBD2. V lost 3 bases and J lost 7; bases outside the gene matches: 6. Germline V gene lookup returns CDR1 SGHDN and CDR2 FVKESK. This CDR3 spans 14 amino acids. CDR3 sequence: CASSHSGIGNIQYF. DNA for the CDR3: TGTGCCAGCAGCCACAGCGGGATTGGGAACATTCAGTACTTC.

This chain uses TRBV27 with TRBJ2-1; 10 bases line up with TRBD2. V was pared by 9 bases and J by 7 bases, with 9 bases of the junction left unmatched. Per the germline V gene, CDR1 is MNHEY and CDR2 is SMNVEV (reference sequence). The CDR3 sequence is 14 residues long. CDR3 nucleotides: TGTGCCAGTTTCAGCGGGGGGGCATGGAATGAGCAGTTCTTC. This codes for CASFSGGAWNEQFF.

The chain is built from TRBV28 and TRBJ1-3; 10 bases are a match to TRBD1. Per germline, CDR1 MDHEN and CDR2 SYDVKM. Unmatched junction bases numbered 9, after V lost 6 bases and J lost 7 bases. The CDR3 sequence is 15 residues long. CDR3 residues: CASRPRDRGVNTIYF. In DNA form, the CDR3 reads TGTGCCAGCAGGCCGCGGGACAGGGGAGTGAACACCATATATTTT. Supplemented by reference TRBV28 and TRBJ1-3, the full variable domain reads DVKVTQSSRYLVKRTGEKVFLECVQDMDHENMFWYRQDPGLGLRLIYFSYDVKMKEKGDIPEGYSVSREKKERFSLILESASTNQTSMYLCASRPRDRGVNTIYFGEGSWLTVV.

The chain combines TRBV5-8 with TRBJ1-2; TRBD1 might be the D (6 bases). The CDR3 totals 13 residues. CDR1 and CDR2 (germline): SGHTS, YDEGEE. V was shortened by 3 bases and J by 8 bases, with 14 bases between the two germline ends. For the CDR3, the DNA is TGTGCCAGCAGCTACACAGGGTTACAAGGCTACACCTTC. Translated: CASSYTGLQGYTF.

The rearrangement uses TRBV6-2 or TRBV6-3 and TRBJ1-2; D unclear. Trimming left V 4 bases short and J 5 bases short, with 8 bases between. The germline V gene encodes CDR1 MNHEY and CDR2 SVGEGT. The CDR3 has 12 residues. This chain's CDR3 is CASSFGGYGYTF. In DNA, the CDR3 is TGTGCCAGCAGTTTTGGAGGGTATGGCTACACCTTC.

The J gene is TRBJ1-1, the V gene TRBV6-5; the match to TRBD1 covers 8 bases. CDR3 size: 13 residues. The V segment lost 7 bases and the J segment 5 bases; nucleotides outside the gene matches: 6. CDR1 is MNHEY and CDR2 is SVGAGI in the germline V gene. This chain's CDR3 is CASTRTGRTEAFF. DNA for the CDR3: TGTGCCAGCACCAGGACAGGGAGAACTGAAGCTTTCTTT.

A few counts support this clone. The genes are TRBV19 and TRBJ1-3, with 8 bases fitting TRBD1. V trimming: 8 bases; J trimming: 1 base; junction bases outside the gene matches: 7. Germline CDR1 LNHDA, CDR2 SQIVND (reference sequence). The CDR3 has 15 residues. The CDR3 is CASGSDRASGNTIYF. CDR3 DNA: TGTGCCAGTGGCTCGGACAGGGCTTCTGGAAACACCATATATTTT.

The V gene is TRBV6-6, the J gene TRBJ1-2; TRBD1 might be the D (6 bases). The CDR3 length is 14 residues. Trimming removed 6 bases from V and 5 bases from J, with 16 bases in between. Germline-derived CDR1 and CDR2 are MNHNY and SVGAGI (reference sequence). CDR3 region: CASRDETGGYGYTF. The CDR3 DNA sequence: TGTGCCAGCAGGGATGAGACAGGCGGTTATGGCTACACCTTC.